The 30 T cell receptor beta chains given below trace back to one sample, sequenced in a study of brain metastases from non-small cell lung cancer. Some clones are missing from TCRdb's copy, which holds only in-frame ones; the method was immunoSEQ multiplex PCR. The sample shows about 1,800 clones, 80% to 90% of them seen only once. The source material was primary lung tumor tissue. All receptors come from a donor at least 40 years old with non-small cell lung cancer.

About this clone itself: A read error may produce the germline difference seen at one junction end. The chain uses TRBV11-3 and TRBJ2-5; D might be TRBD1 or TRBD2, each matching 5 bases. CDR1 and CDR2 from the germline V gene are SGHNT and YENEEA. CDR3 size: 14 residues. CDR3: CASSLGGDHETQYF. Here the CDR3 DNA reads TGTGCCAGCAGCTTAGGTGGGGACCACGAGACCCAGTACTTC.

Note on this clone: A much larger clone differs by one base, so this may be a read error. The CDR3 loop reads CASSKNRDADNKQFF. CDR3 sequence (DNA): TGTGCCAGCAGCAAAAACAGGGACGCCGACAATAAGCAGTTCTTC. This chain joins TRBV6-9 and TRBJ2-1; tentative D call: TRBD1 (6 bases). CDR3 length equals 15 residues. Germline V gene data show CDR1 as MNHGY and CDR2 as SVAAGI.

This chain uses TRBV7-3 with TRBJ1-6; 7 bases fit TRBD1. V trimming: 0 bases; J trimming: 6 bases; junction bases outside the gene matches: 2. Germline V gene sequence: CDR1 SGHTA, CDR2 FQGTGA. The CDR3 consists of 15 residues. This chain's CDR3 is CASSLTGQFNSPLHF. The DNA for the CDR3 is TGTGCCAGCAGCTTAACGGGACAGTTTAATTCACCCCTCCACTTT.

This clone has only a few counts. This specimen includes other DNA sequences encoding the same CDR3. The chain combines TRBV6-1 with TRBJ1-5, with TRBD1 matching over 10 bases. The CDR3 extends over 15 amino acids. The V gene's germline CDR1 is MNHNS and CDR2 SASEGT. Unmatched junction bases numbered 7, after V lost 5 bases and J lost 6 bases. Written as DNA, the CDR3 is TGTGCCAGCAGTCCCCTCGGGACAGGGGTTCAGCCCCAGCATTTT. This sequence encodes CASSPLGTGVQPQHF.

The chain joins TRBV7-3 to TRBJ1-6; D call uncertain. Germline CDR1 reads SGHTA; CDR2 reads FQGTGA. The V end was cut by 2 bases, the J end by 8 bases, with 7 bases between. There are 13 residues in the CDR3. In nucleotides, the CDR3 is TGTGCCAGCAGCTTAGGAAGGGATTCACCCCTCCACTTT. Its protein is CASSLGRDSPLHF.

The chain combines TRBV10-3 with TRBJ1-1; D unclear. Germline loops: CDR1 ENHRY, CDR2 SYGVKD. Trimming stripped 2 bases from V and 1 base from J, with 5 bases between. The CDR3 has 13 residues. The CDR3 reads CAISEMRNTEAFF. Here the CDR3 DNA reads TGTGCCATCAGTGAGATGAGGAACACTGAAGCTTTCTTT.

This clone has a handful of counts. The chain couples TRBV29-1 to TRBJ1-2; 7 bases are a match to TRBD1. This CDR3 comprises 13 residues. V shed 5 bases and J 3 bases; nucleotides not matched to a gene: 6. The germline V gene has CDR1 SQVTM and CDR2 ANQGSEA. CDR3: CSVPDREDYGYTF. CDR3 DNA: TGCAGCGTTCCCGACAGGGAGGACTATGGCTACACCTTC.

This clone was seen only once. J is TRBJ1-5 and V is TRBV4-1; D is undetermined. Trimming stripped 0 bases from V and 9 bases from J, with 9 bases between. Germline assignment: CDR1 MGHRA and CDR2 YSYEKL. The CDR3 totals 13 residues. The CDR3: CASSQDMARPQHF. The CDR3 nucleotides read TGCGCCAGCAGCCAAGACATGGCACGGCCCCAGCATTTT.

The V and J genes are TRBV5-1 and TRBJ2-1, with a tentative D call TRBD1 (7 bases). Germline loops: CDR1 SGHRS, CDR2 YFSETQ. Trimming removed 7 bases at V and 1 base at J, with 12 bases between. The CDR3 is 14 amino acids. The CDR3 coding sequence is TGCGCCAGCCTGCGGGACAGTTCCTACAATGAGCAGTTCTTC. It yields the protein CASLRDSSYNEQFF.

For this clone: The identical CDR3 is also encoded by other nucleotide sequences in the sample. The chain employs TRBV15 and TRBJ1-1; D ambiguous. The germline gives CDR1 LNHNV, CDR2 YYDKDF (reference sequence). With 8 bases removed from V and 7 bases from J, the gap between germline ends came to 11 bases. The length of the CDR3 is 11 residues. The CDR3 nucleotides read TGTGCCACCTCCCACCCCGTTGAAGCTTTCTTT. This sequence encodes CATSHPVEAFF.

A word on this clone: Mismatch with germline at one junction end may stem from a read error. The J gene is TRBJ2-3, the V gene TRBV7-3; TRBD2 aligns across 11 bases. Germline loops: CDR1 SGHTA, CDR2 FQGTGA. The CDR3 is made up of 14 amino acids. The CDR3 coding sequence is TGTACCAGCAGCCTGGGGACTAGCGGAGATACGCAGTATTTT. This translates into CTSSLGTSGDTQYF.

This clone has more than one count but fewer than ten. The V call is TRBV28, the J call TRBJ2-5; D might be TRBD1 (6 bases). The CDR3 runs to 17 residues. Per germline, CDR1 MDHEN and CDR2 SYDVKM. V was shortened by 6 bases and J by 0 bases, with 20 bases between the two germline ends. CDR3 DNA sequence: TGTGCCAGCAGCCGACCCACAGGGAACGATTACCAAGAGACCCAGTACTTC. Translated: CASSRPTGNDYQETQYF.

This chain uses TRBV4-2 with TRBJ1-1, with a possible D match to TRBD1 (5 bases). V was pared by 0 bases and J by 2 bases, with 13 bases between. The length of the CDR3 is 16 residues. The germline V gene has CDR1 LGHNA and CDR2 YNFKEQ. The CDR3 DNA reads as TGTGCCAGCAGCCAAGATCTTCGCAGGGTTAACACTGAAGCTTTCTTT. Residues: CASSQDLRRVNTEAFF.

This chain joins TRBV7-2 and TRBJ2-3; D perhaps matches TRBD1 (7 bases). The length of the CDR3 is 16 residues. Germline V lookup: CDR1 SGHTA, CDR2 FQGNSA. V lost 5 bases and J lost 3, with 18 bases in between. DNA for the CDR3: TGTGCCAGCAGCCTTCAGACAGGGAGGAGGACAGATACGCAGTATTTT. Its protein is CASSLQTGRRTDTQYF.

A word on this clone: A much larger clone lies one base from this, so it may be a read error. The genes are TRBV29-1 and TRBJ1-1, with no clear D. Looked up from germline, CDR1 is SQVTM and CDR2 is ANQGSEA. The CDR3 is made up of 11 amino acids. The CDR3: CNVIGNTEAFF. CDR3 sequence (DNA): TGCAACGTTATCGGTAACACTGAAGCTTTCTTT.

The CDR3 DNA sequence: TGTGCCAGCAGCACCGGACAGGGGGTGTTTTACGGCTACACCTTC. Its protein product is CASSTGQGVFYGYTF. The rearrangement links TRBV7-9 to TRBJ1-2; TRBD1 agrees at 10 bases. CDR3 length equals 15 residues. Germline CDR1 reads SEHNR; CDR2 reads FQNEAQ (reference sequence). V shed 5 bases, J shed 8 bases, and the junction held 11 bases outside the gene matches.

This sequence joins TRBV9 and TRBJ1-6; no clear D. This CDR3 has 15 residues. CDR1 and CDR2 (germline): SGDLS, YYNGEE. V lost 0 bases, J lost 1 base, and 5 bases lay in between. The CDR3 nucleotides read TGTGCCAGCAGCGTAGGCGGGTCCTATAATTCACCCCTCCACTTT. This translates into CASSVGGSYNSPLHF.

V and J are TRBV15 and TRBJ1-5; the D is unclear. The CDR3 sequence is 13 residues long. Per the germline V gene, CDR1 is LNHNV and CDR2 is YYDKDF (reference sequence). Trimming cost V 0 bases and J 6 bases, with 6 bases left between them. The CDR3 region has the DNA TGTGCCACCAGCAGAGAAAGGTCTCAGCCCCAGCATTTT. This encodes CATSRERSQPQHF.

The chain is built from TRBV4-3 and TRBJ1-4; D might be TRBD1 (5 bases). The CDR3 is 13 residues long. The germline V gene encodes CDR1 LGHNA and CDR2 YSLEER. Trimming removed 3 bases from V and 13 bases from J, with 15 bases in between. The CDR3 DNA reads TGCGCCAGCAGCCATCGGACGGCCGGGGGACTGTTTTTT. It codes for CASSHRTAGGLFF.

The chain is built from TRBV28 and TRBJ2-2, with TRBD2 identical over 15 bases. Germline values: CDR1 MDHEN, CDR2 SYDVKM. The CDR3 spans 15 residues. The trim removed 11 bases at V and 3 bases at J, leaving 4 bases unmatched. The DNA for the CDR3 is TGTGCCGGGACTAGCGGGGGGATCGACACCGGGGAGCTGTTTTTT. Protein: CAGTSGGIDTGELFF.

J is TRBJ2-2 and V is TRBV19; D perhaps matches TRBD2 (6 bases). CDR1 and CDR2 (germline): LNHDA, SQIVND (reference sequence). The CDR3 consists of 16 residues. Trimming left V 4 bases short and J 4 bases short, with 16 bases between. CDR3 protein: CASSRRSGSTTGELFF. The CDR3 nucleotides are TGTGCCAGTAGTAGAAGATCCGGGAGTACCACCGGGGAGCTGTTTTTT.

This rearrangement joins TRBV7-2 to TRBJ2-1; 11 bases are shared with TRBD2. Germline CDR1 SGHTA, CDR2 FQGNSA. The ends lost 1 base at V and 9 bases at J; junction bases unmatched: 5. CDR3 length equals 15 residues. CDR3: CASSLVAGGPSEQFF. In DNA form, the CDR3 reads TGTGCCAGCAGCTTAGTAGCGGGGGGGCCAAGTGAGCAGTTCTTC.

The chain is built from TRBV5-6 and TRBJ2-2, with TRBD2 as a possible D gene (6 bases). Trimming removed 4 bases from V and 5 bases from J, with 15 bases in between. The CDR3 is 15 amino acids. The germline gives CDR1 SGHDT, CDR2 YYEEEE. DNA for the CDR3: TGTGCCAGCAGCCCCGGCTGGGGAGGAACCGGGGAGCTGTTTTTT. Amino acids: CASSPGWGGTGELFF.

For the CDR3, the DNA is TGTGCCAGCAGCTTAGAAGGAGGATCTGGCTCCTACGAGCAGTACTTC. Its translation is CASSLEGGSGSYEQYF. V and J are TRBV13 and TRBJ2-7; D might be TRBD2 (5 bases). V lost 1 base, J lost 0 bases, and 13 bases lay in between. The CDR3 runs to 16 residues. Germline V lookup: CDR1 PRHDT, CDR2 FYEKMQ (reference sequence).

CDR3 loop: CSVAGQIVQETQYF. Written as DNA, the CDR3 is TGCAGCGTTGCGGGACAGATAGTCCAAGAGACCCAGTACTTC. The rearrangement links TRBV29-1 to TRBJ2-5, with 7 bases matching TRBD1. V dropped 4 bases and J dropped 1; count of bases not matched to a gene: 6. The CDR3 has 14 amino acids. Germline V lookup: CDR1 SQVTM, CDR2 ANQGSEA.

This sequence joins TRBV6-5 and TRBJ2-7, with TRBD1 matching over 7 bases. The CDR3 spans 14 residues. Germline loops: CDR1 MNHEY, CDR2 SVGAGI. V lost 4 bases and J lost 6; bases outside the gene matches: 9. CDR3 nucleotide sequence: TGTGCCAGCAGTTTATACAGGGGTTTTACCGAGCAGTACTTC. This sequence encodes CASSLYRGFTEQYF.

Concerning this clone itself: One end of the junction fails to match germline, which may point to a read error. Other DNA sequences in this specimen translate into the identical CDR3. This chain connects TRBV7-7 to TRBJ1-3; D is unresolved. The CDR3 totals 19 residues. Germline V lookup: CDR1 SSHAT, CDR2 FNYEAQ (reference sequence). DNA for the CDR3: TGTGCTAGCAGCGATCCACCTCCCTTGAAGCCCCGCTCTGGAAACACCATATATTTT. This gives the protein CASSDPPPLKPRSGNTIYF.

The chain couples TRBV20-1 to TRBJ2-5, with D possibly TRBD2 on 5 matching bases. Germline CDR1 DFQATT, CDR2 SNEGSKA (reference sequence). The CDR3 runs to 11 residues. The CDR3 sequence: CSGYGEETQYF. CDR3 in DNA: TGCAGCGGCTACGGGGAAGAGACCCAGTACTTC.

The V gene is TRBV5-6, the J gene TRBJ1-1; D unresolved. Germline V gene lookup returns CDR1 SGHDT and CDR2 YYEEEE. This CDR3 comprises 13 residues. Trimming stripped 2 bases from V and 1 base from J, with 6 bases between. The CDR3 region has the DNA TGTGCCAGCAGCTTTGAGGAGAACACTGAAGCTTTCTTT. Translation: CASSFEENTEAFF.

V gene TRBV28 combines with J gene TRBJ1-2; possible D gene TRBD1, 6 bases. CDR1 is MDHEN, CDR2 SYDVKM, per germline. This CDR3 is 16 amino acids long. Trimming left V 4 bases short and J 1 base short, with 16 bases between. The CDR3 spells CASSSLRTVNNYGYTF. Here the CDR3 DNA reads TGTGCCAGCAGTTCCCTACGGACAGTAAATAACTATGGCTACACCTTC.